The entry below describes one T cell receptor beta chain. The CDR3 has 13 amino acids. V lost 7 bases to trimming and J lost 4 bases, with 16 bases between them. CDR1 and CDR2 (germline): SQVTM, ANQGSEA. One entry per CDR3 protein results from TCRdb running MiXCR on the 5' RACE reads. The sample has 200,000 to 250,000 distinct CDR3 sequences; around 10% are singletons. The data belong to a study of T-cell memory formation after mild COVID-19. The origin of this receptor is a man between 18 and 35 years old who had mild COVID-19 (a few samples of this study predate the infection). Cell type and time point are not known. The chain uses TRBV29-1 and TRBJ1-2; D is unclear. The sample taken for sequencing was PBMCs or a T cell subset sorted from them (not recorded which). The CDR3 region is CSAVPVYGYGYTF. As DNA, the CDR3 is TGCAGCGCAGTACCGGTTTACGGCTATGGCTACACCTTC.